The source of this T cell receptor (beta chain) is a study of cytomegalovirus exposure and HLA in healthy donors. General study results and limits: Roughly even sequencing depth across donors was the assumption behind the presence/absence analyses. There was a cluster of highly shared sequence variants that was likely a sequencing artifact.

V shed 0 bases and J shed 3 bases, with 13 bases lying between them. Germline CDR1 reads KGHSH; CDR2 reads LQKENI. This CDR3 is built from 16 residues. With respect to this clone: The antigen remains unidentified.

Samples came from healthy bone marrow donors. The PCR made use of 60 Vbeta and 13 Jbeta primers. How the authors handled the data: In a later analysis, tens of millions of unique TCR beta chains included roughly 11 million shared by two or more donors. Sequenced by immunoSEQ multiplex PCR; TCRdb stores in-frame clones only, minus some. The V and J calls and clone size come from that table; D and trimming were worked out from the DNA. This table has 140,000 or so clones, 80% appearing once. The specimen sequenced was PBMCs. The chain couples TRBV18 to TRBJ2-3; a weak D match, TRBD1 (6 bases). This clonotype originated in a man aged 35 to 55 in good health and CMV-seronegative. For the CDR3, the DNA is TGTGCCAGCTCACCACCGCAGGGGATATGGACAGATACGCAGTATTTT. Translation gives CASSPPQGIWTDTQYF.